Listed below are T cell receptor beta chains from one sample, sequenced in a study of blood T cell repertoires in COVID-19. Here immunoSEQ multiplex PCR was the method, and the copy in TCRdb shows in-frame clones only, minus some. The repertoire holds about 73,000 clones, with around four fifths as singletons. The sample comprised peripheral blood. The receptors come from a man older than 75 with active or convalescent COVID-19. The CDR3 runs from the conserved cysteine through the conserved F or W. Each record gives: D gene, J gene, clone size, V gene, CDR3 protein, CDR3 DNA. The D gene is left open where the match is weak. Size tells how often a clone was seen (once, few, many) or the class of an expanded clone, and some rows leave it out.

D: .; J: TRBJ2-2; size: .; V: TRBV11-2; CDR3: CASSLDAGELFF; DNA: TGTGCCAGCAGCTTAGACGCCGGGGAGCTGTTTTTT
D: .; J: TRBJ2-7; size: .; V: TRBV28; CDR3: CASSLGGSGYEQYF; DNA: TGTGCCAGCAGTTTAGGAGGTTCAGGCTACGAGCAGTACTTC
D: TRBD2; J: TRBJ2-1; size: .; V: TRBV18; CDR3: CASSRLAGINEQFF; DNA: TGTGCCAGCTCACGACTAGCGGGTATTAATGAGCAGTTCTTC
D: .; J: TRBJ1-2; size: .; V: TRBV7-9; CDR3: CASSFTGYGYTF; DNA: TGTGCCAGCAGCTTTACAGGTTACGGCTACACCTTC
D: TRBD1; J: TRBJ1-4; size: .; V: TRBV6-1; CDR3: CASSERDRGPNEKLFF; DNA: TGTGCCAGCAGTGAACGTGACAGGGGACCTAATGAAAAACTGTTTTTT
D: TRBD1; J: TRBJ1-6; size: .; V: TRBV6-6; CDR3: CASSSQTGGLYSPLHF; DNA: TGTGCCAGCAGTTCTCAGACAGGGGGCTTATATTCACCCCTCCACTTT
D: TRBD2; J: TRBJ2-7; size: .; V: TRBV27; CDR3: CASSSTSGKLYEQYF; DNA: TGTGCCAGCAGTTCGACTAGCGGGAAACTCTACGAGCAGTACTTC
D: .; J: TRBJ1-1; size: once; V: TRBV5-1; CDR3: CASSQTLRDTEAFF; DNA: TGCGCCAGCAGTCAGACTCTTCGGGACACTGAAGCTTTCTTT
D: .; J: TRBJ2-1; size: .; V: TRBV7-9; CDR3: CASSPLGIRTNNEQFF; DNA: TGTGCCAGCAGCCCCCTTGGGATTCGGACAAACAATGAGCAGTTCTTC
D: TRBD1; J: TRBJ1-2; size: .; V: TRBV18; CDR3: CASSPSGTGGDGYTF; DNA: TGTGCCAGCTCACCATCCGGGACAGGGGGCGACGGCTACACCTTC
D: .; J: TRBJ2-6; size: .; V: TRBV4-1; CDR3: CASSQDSGAGANVLTF; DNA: TGCGCCAGCAGCCAAGACTCCGGGGCTGGGGCCAACGTCCTGACTTTC
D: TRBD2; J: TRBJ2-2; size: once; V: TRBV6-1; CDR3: CASSLAGGPGELFF; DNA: TGTGCCAGCAGTTTAGCGGGGGGGCCCGGGGAGCTGTTTTTT
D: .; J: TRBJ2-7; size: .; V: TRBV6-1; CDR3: CASSDRPSSYEQYF; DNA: TGTGCCAGCAGTGACAGGCCGAGCTCCTACGAGCAGTACTTC
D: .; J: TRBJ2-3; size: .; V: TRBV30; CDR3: CAWSPGTDTQYF; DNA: TGTGCCTGGAGTCCAGGCACAGATACGCAGTATTTT
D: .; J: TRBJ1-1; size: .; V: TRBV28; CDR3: CASSTTRTEAFF; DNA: TGTGCCAGCAGTACGACGAGGACTGAAGCTTTCTTT
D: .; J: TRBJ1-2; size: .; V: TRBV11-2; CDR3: CASSPKGVWGTF; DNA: TGTGCCAGCAGCCCAAAGGGGGTCTGGGGCACCTTC